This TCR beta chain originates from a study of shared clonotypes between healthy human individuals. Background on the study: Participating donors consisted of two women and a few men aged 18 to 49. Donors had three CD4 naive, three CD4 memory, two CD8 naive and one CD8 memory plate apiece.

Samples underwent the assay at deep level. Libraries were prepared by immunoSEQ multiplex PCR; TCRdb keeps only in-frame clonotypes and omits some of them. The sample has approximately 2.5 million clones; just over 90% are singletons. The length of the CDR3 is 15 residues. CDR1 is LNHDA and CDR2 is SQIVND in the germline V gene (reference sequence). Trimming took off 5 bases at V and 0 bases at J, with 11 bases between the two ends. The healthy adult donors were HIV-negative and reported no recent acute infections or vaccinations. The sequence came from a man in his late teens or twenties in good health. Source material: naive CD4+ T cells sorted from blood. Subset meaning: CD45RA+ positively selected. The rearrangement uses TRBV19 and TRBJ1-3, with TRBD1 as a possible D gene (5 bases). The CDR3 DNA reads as TGTGCCAGTAGTTATAGAGGGGCCTCTGGAAACACCATATATTTT. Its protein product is CASSYRGASGNTIYF.